This T cell receptor beta chain was recovered during a study of STAT5B mutations in CD4+ large granular lymphocyte leukemia. Whole-study findings and limits: 8/27 top patient clones versus 2/35 control clones were TRBV06-family.

The survey-level immunoSEQ assay was used. Libraries were prepared by immunoSEQ multiplex PCR; TCRdb keeps only in-frame clonotypes and omits some of them. The repertoire holds roughly 32,000 clones, with around 90% as singletons. The V and J ends lost 5 bases and 4 bases, in that order; junction bases with no gene match: 15. The CDR3 is 18 residues long. Per the germline V gene, CDR1 is WNHNN and CDR2 is SYGVQD (reference sequence). Points on this clone: Its specificity is unknown.

Sequencing used CD4+ T cells from blood buffy coats. The chain links TRBV10-1 to TRBJ2-1; TRBD1 agrees at 9 bases. The TCR comes from a human donor in good health. The CDR3 here is CASSSGTGRKRNYNEQFF. The CDR3, as DNA: TGCGCCAGCAGTTCCGGGACAGGGCGAAAGCGGAATTACAATGAGCAGTTCTTC.